The T cell receptor beta chain described here comes from a study of post-analysis software for immune sequencing data (dated by TCRdb to the mid-2010s). For the study in its entirety: The recorded disease courses included relapsing-remitting, secondary progressive and progressive-relapsing multiple sclerosis, and some patients had no subtype annotation. The patient repertoires were compared against approximately ten previously published healthy control repertoires obtained from donors aged about 6 to 27 years. A subset of samples was prepared in parallel using single-end sample barcoding, then pooled and co-amplified after Illumina adapter ligation.

This clonotype has a count of ten or more. Its target antigen remains unknown. No quality values exist for individual bases; no much larger clone is one base distant. The germline V gene yields SQVTM for CDR1 and ANQGSEA for CDR2. Reading from cysteine to phenylalanine, the CDR3 counts 14 amino acids. Only CDR3 DNA remains: 42 bases, in frame from the first base. V trim: 5 bases; J trim: 1 base; unmatched bases: 5. Broader findings and caveats from the paper: Direct clustering with F measure revealed strong co-clustering of samples prepared in the same batch, which led to a batch-effect correction. Patients showed significantly higher frequencies than controls for five TRBV segments, among them TRBV5-6, TRBV5-1 and TRBV20-1. The control group was slightly older than the multiple sclerosis patient group. Normalized Chao1 diversity was significantly lower in multiple sclerosis patients than controls, suggesting substantial peripheral T-cell clonal expansion.

To demonstrate the VDJtools post-analysis software, the study profiled TCR beta repertoires from the peripheral blood of about a dozen young patients with multiple sclerosis. The patients with multiple sclerosis were children and adolescents between roughly 6 and 15 years of age. The method behind the library was PCR. Sequencing was carried out with an Illumina HiSeq 2500. Unique molecular identifiers were incorporated into TCR beta cDNA libraries to reduce PCR and sequencing biases. Every 1 to 10 million input T cells yielded approximately 500,000 cDNA molecules, meaning each molecule approximated one T cell. The patient libraries were prepared and sequenced with the same protocol used for the earlier healthy control dataset. Within a given batch, samples were prepared together, multiplexed and sequenced on the same HiSeq lane. The study's own analysis went as follows. Raw barcoded reads were processed with MIGEC, and single-read molecular identifier groups were discarded before consensus assembly and CDR3 extraction. VDJtools was used for post-analysis of the clonotype tables, and diversity was normalized by down-sampling every dataset to the size of the smallest sample. To correct batch-related cross-sample contamination, repertoire overlap clustering matched CDR3 amino acid sequences but not nucleotide sequences. Through fastp at Q25 and MiXCR, TCRdb rebuilt clones from the public reads, retaining in-frame beta chains. Each record represents a unique CDR3 protein, reported with the most common genes and DNA among its rows. The V and J calls and clone size come from TCRdb's table, not from the authors' own analysis. Present in this sample are 250,000 to 300,000 distinct CDR3 sequences, 36% of which were seen just once. 4.5% to 5.5% of the sample is taken by the ten largest.

The TCR comes from a girl aged 5-17 years with multiple sclerosis. The sequencing input was blood. The sequence joins TRBV29-1 to TRBJ2-1, and 7 junction bases match TRBD2. The CDR3 protein is CSVIREGSYNEQFF. The DNA reads TGCAGCGTTATAAGGGAGGGGTCCTACAATGAGCAGTTCTTC.